This T cell receptor beta chain emerged from a study of blood T cells in healthy people across ages. Germline trimming cut 5 bases from V and 3 bases from J; bases unmatched to any gene: 13. The CDR3 runs 16 residues. From germline, CDR1 is SGHVS and CDR2 FNYEAQ. PCR was performed a second time for about 6 to 12 cycles using a sample-barcoded 5' primer and a J-beta primer mix. Each CDR3 protein is one row after TCRdb ran MiXCR on the 5' RACE reads. The sample carries hundreds of thousands of distinct CDR3 sequences, approximately 40% recorded once. In its sample, this clonotype was seen a few times. This receptor was taken from a man older than 75 in good health. The source material was blood. This sequence joins TRBV7-6 and TRBJ2-7, with TRBD1 matching over 7 bases. DNA of the CDR3: TGTGCCAGCAGCAAGGACAGGATAGCTGGGAACTACGAGCAGTACTTC. Amino acid sequence: CASSKDRIAGNYEQYF.